What follows are 5 T cell receptor beta chains derived from one specimen sequenced in a study of identical twins. Using its own MiXCR run on the 5' RACE reads, TCRdb lists one record per CDR3 protein. The data contain 250,000 or so distinct CDR3 sequences, over 9.5% of them singletons. These same data were also listed under a study on yellow fever vaccine responses in identical twins.

The specimen sequenced was memory (CD45RO+) T cells sorted from blood. The receptors were gathered from a woman aged 18-29 years in good health.

The sample holds a few counts of this clonotype. This chain's CDR3 is CASSPGTSGSGELFF. CDR3 DNA sequence: TGTGCCAGCAGCCCAGGGACTAGCGGGAGTGGGGAGCTGTTTTTT. This sequence joins TRBV7-8 and TRBJ2-2, with 14 positions matching TRBD2. Germline loops: CDR1 SGHVS, CDR2 FQNEAQ. The V gene end was trimmed by 5 bases and the J gene end by 8 bases; junction bases not matched to a gene: 4. The CDR3 sequence is 15 residues long.

At least ten counts were recorded for this clonotype. CDR3: CASSTGLAGGTDTQYF. The CDR3 DNA is TGTGCCAGCAGCACGGGACTAGCGGGGGGCACAGATACGCAGTATTTT. The V and J genes are TRBV11-2 and TRBJ2-3; TRBD2 agrees at 14 bases. The length of the CDR3 is 16 residues. Germline CDR1 reads SGHAT; CDR2 reads FQNNGV. Losses at the gene ends were 5 bases for V and 1 base for J; bases not matched to a gene: 2.

The chain combines TRBV6-1 with TRBJ2-7; TRBD2 might be the D (6 bases). This CDR3 contains 14 residues. Looked up from germline, CDR1 is MNHNS and CDR2 is SASEGT. Deletions cut 10 bases from V and 5 bases from J, with 21 bases between. The CDR3 DNA sequence: TGTGCCACCTCAACGGGGGAAACATCCAACGAGCAGTACTTC. This encodes CATSTGETSNEQYF.

Only a few counts were recorded for this clonotype. The rearrangement joins TRBV27 to TRBJ2-3; 7 nucleotides line up with TRBD1. Trimming removed 5 bases from V and 1 base from J; junction bases left unmatched: 9. CDR1 and CDR2 (germline): MNHEY, SMNVEV (reference sequence). The CDR3 runs 16 residues. CDR3 amino acids: CASSPIYGTGTDTQYF. CDR3 bases: TGTGCCAGCAGTCCCATCTATGGGACAGGCACAGATACGCAGTATTTT.

On this clonotype: The CDR3 ends on some other residue instead of the conserved phenylalanine or tryptophan, so this is likely a read error. This sequence joins TRBV5-1 and TRBJ2-5; D is unresolved. V shed 0 bases and J shed 5 bases, with 5 bases lying between them. CDR1 and CDR2 (germline): SGHRS, YFSETQ. This CDR3 has 12 residues. The CDR3 nucleotides read TGCGCCAGCAGCTTGGAGTTTGAGACCCAGTACCTC. Protein sequence: CASSLEFETQYL.